This is a list of T cell receptor beta chains from one sample in a study of blood T cell repertoires in COVID-19. Clones were read by immunoSEQ multiplex PCR, and TCRdb kept only the in-frame ones, dropping some. The sample records 140,000 or so clones, roughly 79% being singletons. The source material was peripheral blood. The receptors here all came from a human donor in a cohort sampled during active COVID-19. The conserved cysteine and the conserved F or W are not part of the CDR3 here. Part of the rows lack a size; the others show once, few, many or a class for expanded clones.

V: TRBV2
J: TRBJ2-1
size: -
CDR3: ASSPLAGDSYNEQF

V: TRBV10-2
J: TRBJ1-5
size: -
CDR3: ASSEYRSSNQPQH

V: TRBV29-1
J: TRBJ2-5
size: once
CDR3: SVEKGGQTQY

V: TRBV5-6
J: TRBJ2-5
size: -
CDR3: ASSPRLSGRGETQY

V: TRBV6-5
J: TRBJ1-5
size: -
CDR3: ASRRETYSNQPQH

V: TRBV18
J: TRBJ1-2
size: -
CDR3: ASSPPSGTNYGYT

V: TRBV28
J: TRBJ2-1
size: -
CDR3: ASSLGTSSYNEQF

V: TRBV5-1
J: TRBJ2-1
size: -
CDR3: ASTPSGSSYNEQF

V: TRBV19
J: TRBJ2-1
size: few
CDR3: ASSIRLALDNEQF

V: TRBV14
J: TRBJ2-2
size: -
CDR3: ASSQDTTLAGPTGELF

V: TRBV9
J: TRBJ2-7
size: -
CDR3: ASSAGTGFVEQY

V: TRBV2
J: TRBJ2-5
size: -
CDR3: ASSLGTSVQETQY

V: TRBV7-9
J: TRBJ2-4
size: -
CDR3: ASSNQAGSKNIQY

V: TRBV6-2/TRBV6-3
J: TRBJ2-1
size: once
CDR3: ASSLWFRTSGAVYNEQF

V: TRBV28
J: TRBJ2-2
size: -
CDR3: ATFNRAGTGELF

V: TRBV7-2
J: TRBJ2-2
size: -
CDR3: ASSLQTSGTGELF

V: TRBV15
J: TRBJ2-7
size: -
CDR3: ATSFQGQGYEQY

V: TRBV7-2
J: TRBJ1-1
size: once
CDR3: ASSLVGLGEAF

V: TRBV5-6
J: TRBJ2-7
size: once
CDR3: ASSRGTGYAYEQY

V: TRBV19
J: TRBJ1-4
size: -
CDR3: ASSLSGTATNEKLF

V: TRBV5-7
J: TRBJ2-1
size: -
CDR3: ASSTDPSAAYNEQF

V: TRBV4-2
J: TRBJ2-7
size: -
CDR3: ASSPLTRSFYEQY

V: TRBV5-1
J: TRBJ2-1
size: few
CDR3: ASSPSSGRALEQF

V: TRBV28
J: TRBJ1-2
size: -
CDR3: ASSLHTLRGYT

V: TRBV5-4
J: TRBJ2-5
size: -
CDR3: ASSLGRTNEETQY